A few counts support the clone carrying this T cell receptor beta chain. What it binds is unknown. This beta chain lies outside the target of a library built for alpha chains; its clone size means little. In germline, CDR1 is MNHEY, CDR2 SMNVEV (reference sequence). J lost 2 bases, V lost 6 bases, and 9 bases had no gene match. This CDR3 spans 15 amino acids. The sample comes from a study of spatial heterogeneity in lung cancer. Findings of the study overall: Tracking of tumor mutation counts was seen in expanded intratumoral alpha and beta TCR counts.

The time point: sample taken at primary tumor resection. One entry per CDR3 protein results from TCRdb running MiXCR on the 5' RACE reads. This repertoire shows fewer than 20,000 distinct CDR3 sequences, 5% to 6% found once; its top ten account for about 9.3%. Specimen: lung tumor tissue, collected at surgery. This chain links TRBV27 with TRBJ2-5; 7 bases agree with TRBD1. The receptor comes from a female donor with early-stage non-small cell lung cancer. CDR3 sequence: CASRRQLGQQETQYF. Here the CDR3 DNA reads TGTGCCAGCAGGCGACAATTGGGACAGCAAGAGACCCAGTACTTC.